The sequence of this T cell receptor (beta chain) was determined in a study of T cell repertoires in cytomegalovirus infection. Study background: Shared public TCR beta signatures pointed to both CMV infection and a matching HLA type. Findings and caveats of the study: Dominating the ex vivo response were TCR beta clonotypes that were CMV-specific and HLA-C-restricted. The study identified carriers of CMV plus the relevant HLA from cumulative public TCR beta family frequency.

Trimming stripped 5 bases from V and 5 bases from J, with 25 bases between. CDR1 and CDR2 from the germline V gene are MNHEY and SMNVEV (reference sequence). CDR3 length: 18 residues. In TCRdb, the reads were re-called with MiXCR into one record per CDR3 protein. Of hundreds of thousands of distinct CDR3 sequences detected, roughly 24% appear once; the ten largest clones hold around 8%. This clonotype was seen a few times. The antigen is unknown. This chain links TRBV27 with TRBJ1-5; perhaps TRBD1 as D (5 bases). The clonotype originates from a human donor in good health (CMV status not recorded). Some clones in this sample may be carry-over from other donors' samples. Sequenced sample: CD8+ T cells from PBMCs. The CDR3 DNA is TGTGCCAGCAGTCCCAGAGAGGGTGGGGATAGGGGCCATCAGCCCCAGCATTTT. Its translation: CASSPREGGDRGHQPQHF.